This TCR beta chain was sequenced for a study of blood T cell repertoires in COVID-19. Study-wide context: COVID-19 samples, acute and convalescent, were from the United States, Italy and Spain. PBMCs, B-cell-depleted T cells, or T cells provided the cDNA or gDNA that made up the material.

As originally analysed: Reference gene primer amplification gave estimated nucleated cell counts. The protocol was immunoSEQ multiplex PCR, while the TCRdb copy is restricted to in-frame clones and leaves out a portion. That table supplies the V and J calls and clone size; D and trimming were determined from the DNA. The top ten hold under 7% of the sample, which has some 57,000 clones, about 91% seen once. Germline CDR1 SGHAT, CDR2 FQNNGV. V was pared by 1 base and J by 2 bases, with 6 bases of the junction left unmatched. The CDR3 extends over 17 amino acids. The rearrangement joins TRBV11-2 to TRBJ2-5; 11 bases are a match to TRBD2. This receptor was obtained from a middle-aged man with active COVID-19. Specimen: peripheral blood. CDR3 sequence: CASSLGPVAGGQETQYF. CDR3 bases: TGTGCCAGCAGCTTAGGCCCCGTAGCGGGAGGGCAAGAGACCCAGTACTTC.